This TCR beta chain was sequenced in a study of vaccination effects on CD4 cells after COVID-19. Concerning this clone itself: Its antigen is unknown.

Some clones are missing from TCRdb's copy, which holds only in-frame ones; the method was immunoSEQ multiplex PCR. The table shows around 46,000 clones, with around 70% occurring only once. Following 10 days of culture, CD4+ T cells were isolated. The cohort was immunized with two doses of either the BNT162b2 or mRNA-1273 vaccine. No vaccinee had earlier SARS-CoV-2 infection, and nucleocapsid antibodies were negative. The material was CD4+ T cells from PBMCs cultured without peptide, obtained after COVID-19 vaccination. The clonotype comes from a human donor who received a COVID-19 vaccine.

This CDR3 reads CASQWTWNTEAFF. The DNA of the CDR3 is TGTGCCAGCCAATGGACATGGAACACTGAAGCTTTCTTT. The V and J genes are TRBV14 and TRBJ1-1, with D possibly matching TRBD1 (5 bases). The CDR3 runs 13 residues. Trimming took 8 bases from V and 1 from J, leaving 11 bases between them. Per the germline V gene, CDR1 is SGHDN and CDR2 is FVKESK.